The entry below describes one T cell receptor beta chain. This entry is derived from a study of T cells in Graves' hyperthyroidism and ophthalmopathy. Amplified TCR beta CDR3 regions derived from RNA transcripts. First-round RT-PCR of the TCR CDR3 relied on the HTBI primer set. TCRdb re-called the multiplex PCR reads with MiXCR, one entry per CDR3 protein. Among about 350,000 distinct CDR3 sequences listed, approximately 15% were seen once. Sequencing input: blood. The TCR originated in a woman aged 25 to 39 with Graves' hyperthyroidism.

The chain's CDR3 is CSVTGGRIGGYTF. The CDR3, as DNA: TGCAGCGTGACAGGGGGGAGGATTGGTGGCTACACCTTC. V usage is TRBV29-1 and J usage is TRBJ1-2; TRBD1 matches at 9 bases. Germline values: CDR1 SQVTM, CDR2 ANQGSEA. Unmatched junction bases numbered 9, after V lost 6 bases and J lost 7 bases. CDR3 length: 13 residues.